Listed below are T cell receptor beta chains from one sample, sequenced in a study of T-cell reconstitution after alpha-beta-depleted transplantation in children. TCRdb reprocessed the PCR reads via MiXCR and lists one record per CDR3 protein. The sample lists around 6,500 distinct CDR3 sequences, over 8.5% occurring once. The input for sequencing was PBMCs, mostly from graft donor cells, taken 180 days after TCRalphabeta/CD19-depleted stem cell transplant. The receptors were sampled from a child less than two years old who had a stem cell transplant for acute myeloid leukemia, so the T cells may come from the graft donor. Both conserved end residues are part of each CDR3. A D gene is named only where the DNA matches it firmly. Only part of the rows carry a size: once, few, many, or a class if the clone is expanded.

V gene,D gene,clone size,J gene,CDR3 DNA,CDR3 protein
TRBV12-3/TRBV12-4,TRBD2,many,TRBJ2-1,TGTGCCAGCAGTTTTTATCCCCCAGCGGGAGGGCCCGATGAGCAGTTCTTC,CASSFYPPAGGPDEQFF
TRBV20-1,TRBD1,many,TRBJ2-1,TGCAGTGCTAGAGATCACAGGGGCAATTACAATGAGCAGTTCTTC,CSARDHRGNYNEQFF
TRBV3-1,TRBD2,.,TRBJ2-1,TGTGCCTCCTGCCAGGGCGGCGGGAGGAACAATGAGCAGTTCTTC,CASCQGGGRNNEQFF
TRBV7-9,.,many,TRBJ2-7,TGTGCCAGCAGATTAGGGTCAGCCGTTTACGAGCAGTACTTC,CASRLGSAVYEQYF
TRBV28,.,medium-sized,TRBJ1-3,TGTGCCAGCAGTCTCACACAGACAGGAGGAAACACCATATATTTT,CASSLTQTGGNTIYF
TRBV5-4,TRBD2,.,TRBJ2-7,TGTGCCAGCAGCTTGGTTGGGAGGGGTAGCTACGAGCAGTACTTC,CASSLVGRGSYEQYF
TRBV24-1,TRBD2,many,TRBJ2-1,TGTGCCACCAGTCTCGGACTAGCGGCCTACAATGAGCAGTTCTTC,CATSLGLAAYNEQFF
TRBV5-1,.,medium-sized,TRBJ2-5,TGCGCCAGCAGCTTGAAAGAGACCCAGTACTTC,CASSLKETQYF
TRBV27,.,many,TRBJ2-5,TGTGCCAGCAGCTTGGGGGGGGGCGCGGAGACCCAGTACTTC,CASSLGGGAETQYF
TRBV28,TRBD2,many,TRBJ2-7,TGTGCCAGCAGTTTATCCCTACTAGCGCCAAGCTCCTACGAGCAGTACTTC,CASSLSLLAPSSYEQYF
TRBV7-9,.,many,TRBJ2-3,TGTGCCAGCAGCCCCCTAGTTACAGATACGCAGTATTTT,CASSPLVTDTQYF
TRBV6-6,.,many,TRBJ1-1,TGTGCCAGCAGTTACCTGAGCACTGAAGCTTTCTTT,CASSYLSTEAFF
TRBV20-1,.,.,TRBJ2-7,TGCAGTGCTAAGATCGTGACTACGGGCTACGAACAGTACTTC,CSAKIVTTGYEQYF
TRBV2,TRBD1,many,TRBJ1-6,TGTGCCAGCAGGGAACGGGACAGTAGGAATTCACCCCTCCACTTT,CASRERDSRNSPLHF
TRBV27,TRBD1,many,TRBJ2-2,TGTGCCAGCAGTTTGCATCGACAGGGTTACACCGGGGAGCTGTTTTTT,CASSLHRQGYTGELFF
TRBV10-3,.,many,TRBJ1-2,TGTGCCATCAGTGAGAACAGAGGCTATGGCTACACCTTC,CAISENRGYGYTF